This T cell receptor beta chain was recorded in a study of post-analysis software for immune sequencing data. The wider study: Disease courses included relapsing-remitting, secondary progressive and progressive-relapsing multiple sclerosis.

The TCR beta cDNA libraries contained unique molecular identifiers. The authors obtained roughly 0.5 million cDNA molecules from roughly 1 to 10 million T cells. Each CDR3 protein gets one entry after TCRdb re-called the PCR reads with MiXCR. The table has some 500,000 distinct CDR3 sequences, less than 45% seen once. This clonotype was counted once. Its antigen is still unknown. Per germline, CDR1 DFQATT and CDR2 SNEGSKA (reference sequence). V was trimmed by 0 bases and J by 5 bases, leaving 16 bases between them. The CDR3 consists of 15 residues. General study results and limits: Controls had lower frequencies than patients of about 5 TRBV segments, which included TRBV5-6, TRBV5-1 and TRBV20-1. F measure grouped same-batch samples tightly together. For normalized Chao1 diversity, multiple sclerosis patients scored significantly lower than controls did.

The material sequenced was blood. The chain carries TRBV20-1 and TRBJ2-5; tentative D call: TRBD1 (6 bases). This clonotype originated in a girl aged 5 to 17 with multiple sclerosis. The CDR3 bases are TGCAGTGCTAGAGATGGCAGGGGCGATTTGGAGACCCAGTACTTC. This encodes CSARDGRGDLETQYF.